The clone carrying this T cell receptor (beta chain) was detected only a few times. Its antigen is not known. This entry is derived from a study of T cells after yellow fever vaccination. TCRdb ran MiXCR on the 5' RACE reads and lists one entry per CDR3 protein. The profile shows a few hundred thousand distinct CDR3 sequences, roughly 13% of them singletons. Findings of the study overall: High-abundance clonotypes from the bulk population could contaminate FACS-sorted repertoires. The CD4 compartment and the CD8 compartment contained a small share of clonotypes in common. Once the booster was given, most primary-vaccination clones reappeared, at around 95% for CD4 and roughly 85% for CD8.

The sample consisted of CD4+ T cells sorted from PBMCs, taken 45 days after the yellow fever booster vaccination. The clonotype originates from a man under 40 who received the YFV17D yellow fever vaccine.

Here the CDR3 reads CSIVAGGRDTQYF. CDR3 sequence (DNA): TGCAGCATCGTAGCGGGAGGTCGGGATACGCAGTATTTT. V and J are TRBV20-1 and TRBJ2-3, with 10 bases lining up with TRBD2. This CDR3 spans 13 amino acids. Germline CDR1 DFQATT, CDR2 SNEGSKA (reference sequence).